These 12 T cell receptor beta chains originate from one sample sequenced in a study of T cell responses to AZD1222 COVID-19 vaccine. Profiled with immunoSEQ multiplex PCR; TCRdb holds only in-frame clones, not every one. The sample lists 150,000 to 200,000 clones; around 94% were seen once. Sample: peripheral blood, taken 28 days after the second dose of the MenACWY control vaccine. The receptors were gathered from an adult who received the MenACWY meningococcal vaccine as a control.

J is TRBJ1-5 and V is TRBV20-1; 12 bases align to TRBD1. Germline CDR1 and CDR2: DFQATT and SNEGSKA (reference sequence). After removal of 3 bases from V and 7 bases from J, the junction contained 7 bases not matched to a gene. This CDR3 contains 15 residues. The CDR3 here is CSASTGTGGQQPQHF. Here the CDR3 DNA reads TGCAGTGCTAGTACCGGGACAGGGGGCCAGCAGCCCCAGCATTTT.

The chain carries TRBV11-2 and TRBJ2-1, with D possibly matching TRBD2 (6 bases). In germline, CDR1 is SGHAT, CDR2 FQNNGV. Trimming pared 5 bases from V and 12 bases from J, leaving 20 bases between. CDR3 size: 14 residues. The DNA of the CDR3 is TGTGCCAGCAGCCTGGAGGGCAGGGAGGCTAGGCAGTTCTTC. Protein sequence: CASSLEGREARQFF.

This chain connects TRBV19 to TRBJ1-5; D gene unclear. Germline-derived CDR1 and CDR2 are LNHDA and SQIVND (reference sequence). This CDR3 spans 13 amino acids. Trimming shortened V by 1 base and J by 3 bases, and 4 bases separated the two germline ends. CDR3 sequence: CASSIGVNQPQHF. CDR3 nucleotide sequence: TGTGCCAGTAGTATAGGGGTCAATCAGCCCCAGCATTTT.

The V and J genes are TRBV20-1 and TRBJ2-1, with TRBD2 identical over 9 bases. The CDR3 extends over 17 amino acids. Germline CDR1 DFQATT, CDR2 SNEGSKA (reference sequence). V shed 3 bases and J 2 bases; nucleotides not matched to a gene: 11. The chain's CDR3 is CSASPIIAGVPYNEQFF. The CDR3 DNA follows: TGCAGTGCTAGTCCAATTATAGCGGGAGTGCCCTACAATGAGCAGTTCTTC.

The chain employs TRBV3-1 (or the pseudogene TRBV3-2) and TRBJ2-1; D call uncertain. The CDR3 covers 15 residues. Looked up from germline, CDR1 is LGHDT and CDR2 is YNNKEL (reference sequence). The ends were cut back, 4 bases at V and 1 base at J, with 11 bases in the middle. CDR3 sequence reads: CASSRLGGSYNEQFF. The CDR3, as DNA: TGTGCCAGCAGCCGCCTCGGTGGGTCCTACAATGAGCAGTTCTTC.

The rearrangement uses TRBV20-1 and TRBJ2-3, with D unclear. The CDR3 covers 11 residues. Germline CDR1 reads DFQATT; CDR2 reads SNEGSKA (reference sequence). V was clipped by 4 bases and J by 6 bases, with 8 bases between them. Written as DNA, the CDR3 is TGCAGTGCTATCCCATTGGATACGCAGTATTTT. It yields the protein CSAIPLDTQYF.

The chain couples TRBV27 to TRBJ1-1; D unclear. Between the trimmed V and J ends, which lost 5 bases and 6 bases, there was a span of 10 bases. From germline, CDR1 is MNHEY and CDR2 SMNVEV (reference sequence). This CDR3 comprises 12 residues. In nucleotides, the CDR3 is TGTGCCAGCAGTGGTGACAAGGCTGAAGCTTTCTTT. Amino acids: CASSGDKAEAFF.

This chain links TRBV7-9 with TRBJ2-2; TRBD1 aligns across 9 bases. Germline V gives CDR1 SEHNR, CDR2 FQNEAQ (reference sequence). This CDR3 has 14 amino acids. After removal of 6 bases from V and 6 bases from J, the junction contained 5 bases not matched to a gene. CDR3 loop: CASRRDRAAGELFF. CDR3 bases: TGTGCCAGCAGAAGGGACAGGGCAGCCGGGGAGCTGTTTTTT.

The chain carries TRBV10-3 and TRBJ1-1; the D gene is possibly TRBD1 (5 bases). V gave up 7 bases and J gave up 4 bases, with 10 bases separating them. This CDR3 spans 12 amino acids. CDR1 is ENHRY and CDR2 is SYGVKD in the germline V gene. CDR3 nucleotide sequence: TGTGCCATCAATTCAGGGAGCACTGAAGCTTTCTTT. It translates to CAINSGSTEAFF.

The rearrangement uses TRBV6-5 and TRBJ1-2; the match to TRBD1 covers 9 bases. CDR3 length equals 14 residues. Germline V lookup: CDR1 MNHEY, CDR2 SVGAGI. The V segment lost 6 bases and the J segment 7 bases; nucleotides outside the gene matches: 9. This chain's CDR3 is CASSPLDRGGGYTF. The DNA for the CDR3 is TGTGCCAGCAGCCCCCTGGACAGGGGTGGTGGCTACACCTTC.

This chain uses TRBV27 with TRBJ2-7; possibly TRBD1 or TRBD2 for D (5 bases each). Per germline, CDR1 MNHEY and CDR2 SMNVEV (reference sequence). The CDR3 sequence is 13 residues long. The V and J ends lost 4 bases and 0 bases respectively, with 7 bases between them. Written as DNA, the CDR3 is TGTGCCAGCAGTTCGGGGCCCTCCTACGAGCAGTACTTC. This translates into CASSSGPSYEQYF.

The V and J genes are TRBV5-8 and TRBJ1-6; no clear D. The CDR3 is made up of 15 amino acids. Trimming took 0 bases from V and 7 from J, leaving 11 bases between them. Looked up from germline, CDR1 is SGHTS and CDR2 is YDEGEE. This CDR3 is CASSLVPVLNSPLHF. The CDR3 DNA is TGTGCCAGCAGCTTGGTTCCGGTTTTGAATTCACCCCTCCACTTT.